A selection of T cell receptor beta chains follows, all from one sample in a study of T cell responses to AZD1222 COVID-19 vaccine. Generated by immunoSEQ multiplex PCR, the TCRdb table keeps only in-frame clones and is missing some. The data show roughly 150,000 clones, with over 75% seen just once and about 8% held by the top ten. Source: peripheral blood, taken on day 0 of AZD1222 vaccination. The receptors stem from an adult in good health. Each CDR3 is given with its conserved first and last residue. The D gene is left open where the match is weak. Rows give clone size only sometimes, using once, few, many, or a class for an expanded clone.

V gene	clone size	D gene	J gene	CDR3 DNA	CDR3 protein
TRBV3-1/TRBV3-2	-	-	TRBJ1-1	TGTGCCAGCAGCCATTCTTGGGTGGTCACTGAAGCTTTCTTT	CASSHSWVVTEAFF
TRBV3-1/TRBV3-2	-	TRBD1	TRBJ2-4	TGTGCCAGCAGCCCGGGCCCCACAGGGGCGGACATTCAGTACTTC	CASSPGPTGADIQYF
TRBV6-5	-	-	TRBJ2-7	TGTGCCAGCAGTACCCGGGACCTCTACGAGCAGTACTTC	CASSTRDLYEQYF
TRBV6-5	once	-	TRBJ2-2	TGTGCCAGCAGAGGCCTTGGTTCTGGGGCCGGGGAGCTGTTTTTT	CASRGLGSGAGELFF
TRBV4-1	once	-	TRBJ2-7	TGCGCCAGCTATCAAGAGGAGGGGTTAGGGTACGAGCAGTACTTC	CASYQEEGLGYEQYF
TRBV24-1	-	TRBD1	TRBJ2-7	TGTGCCACCAGTACTCCGGGACAGGGGGCTGTGAGGCAGTACTTC	CATSTPGQGAVRQYF
TRBV6-6	once	-	TRBJ1-5	TGTGCCAGCAGCGGACCCGGCAGCCAGCCCCAGCATTTT	CASSGPGSQPQHF
TRBV6-5	-	-	TRBJ2-1	TGTGCCAGCAGTTCTCCAGGGGCTGAGCAGTTCTTC	CASSSPGAEQFF
TRBV21-1	-	-	TRBJ2-2	TGTGCCAGCAGGCCCAGGCAGGGGGCGACCGGGGAGCTGTTTTTT	CASRPRQGATGELFF
TRBV4-1	-	-	TRBJ1-2	TGCGCCAGCAGCCAAGGAACAGGGCCCCATGGCTACACCTTC	CASSQGTGPHGYTF
TRBV18	-	TRBD1	TRBJ2-3	TGTGCCAGCTCCCCGGGACAGGGAACAGATACGCAGTATTTT	CASSPGQGTDTQYF
TRBV7-6	-	-	TRBJ2-7	TGTGCCAGCAGCTTAGAAGCGGGTTACGAGCAGTACTTC	CASSLEAGYEQYF
TRBV30	-	-	TRBJ1-3	TGTGCCTGGAGTGTAGCGGGGGAGAGGAACACCATATATTTT	CAWSVAGERNTIYF
TRBV7-9	-	-	TRBJ2-2	TGTGCCAGCAAATCCGGGGAGCTGTTTTTT	CASKSGELFF
TRBV7-2	-	-	TRBJ2-5	TGTGCCAGCAGCGCCCGTTGGGGGGCTGAGACCCAGTACTTC	CASSARWGAETQYF
TRBV19	few	TRBD1	TRBJ2-2	TGTGCCAGTACCCTGACAGGGGTCACCGGGGAGCTGTTTTTT	CASTLTGVTGELFF
TRBV7-9	few	-	TRBJ1-2	TGTGCCAGCAGCTTACAGGGCCTGAACTATGGCTACACCTTC	CASSLQGLNYGYTF
TRBV6-5	-	-	TRBJ1-1	TGTGCCAGCAGTCTAACGACAGGCTACACTGAAGCTTTCTTT	CASSLTTGYTEAFF
TRBV9	-	-	TRBJ1-6	TGTGCCAGCAGCGCCCCCGGGAACCTTAATTCACCCCTCCACTTT	CASSAPGNLNSPLHF
TRBV6-6	-	-	TRBJ2-2	TGTGCCAGCAGTCTCTCGGGCGGGGAGCTGTTTTTT	CASSLSGGELFF
TRBV4-1	-	TRBD2	TRBJ2-2	TGCGCCAGCAGCCAGGGGACTAGCGGGGGGTATATCGGGGAGCTGTTTTTT	CASSQGTSGGYIGELFF
TRBV5-1	-	-	TRBJ1-1	TGCGCCAGCAGCCTTATGAACACTGAAGCTTTCTTT	CASSLMNTEAFF
TRBV27	few	-	TRBJ2-7	TGTGCCAGCAGTTTATCTTCGGGAGTAACCGAGCAGTACTTC	CASSLSSGVTEQYF
TRBV5-1	-	TRBD1	TRBJ1-4	TGCGCCAGCGCCGGGACAGGGGGTGTCTCTAATGAAAAACTGTTTTTT	CASAGTGGVSNEKLFF
TRBV6-5	-	-	TRBJ1-6	TGTGCCAGCAGTACGGACAGCTCCTATAATTCACCCCTCCACTTT	CASSTDSSYNSPLHF
TRBV7-8	-	-	TRBJ2-3	TGTGCCAGCAGCTTAGATGTCAGGGGGAGGGCAGATACGCAGTATTTT	CASSLDVRGRADTQYF
TRBV3-1/TRBV3-2	-	-	TRBJ1-1	TGTGCCAGCAGCCAAGATTGGAAAGGGAACACTGAAGCTTTCTTT	CASSQDWKGNTEAFF
TRBV28	-	-	TRBJ1-3	TGTGCCAGCAGTTTTGGAGGATCGCGAAACACCATATATTTT	CASSFGGSRNTIYF
TRBV5-4	once	TRBD2	TRBJ2-3	TGTGCCAGCAGCTTAGGGGGGCTAGCGGGAGGGCCGGGTGGAGATACGCAGTATTTT	CASSLGGLAGGPGGDTQYF
TRBV11-2	few	-	TRBJ2-5	TGTGCCAGCAGGACGAGTGTAGCCGAGACCCAGTACTTC	CASRTSVAETQYF
TRBV2	-	TRBD1	TRBJ2-5	TGTGCCTGCCGGGACAGGGAAGAGACCCAGTACTTC	CACRDREETQYF
TRBV24-1	-	-	TRBJ2-1	TGTGCCACCAGTGACCCCGGGGGGCCTGGTAATGAGCAGTTCTTC	CATSDPGGPGNEQFF
TRBV25-1	once	TRBD1	TRBJ2-3	TGTGCCAGCAGTGAGAGAGGGGGCGGCACAGATACGCAGTATTTT	CASSERGGGTDTQYF
TRBV19	once	-	TRBJ1-5	TGTGCCAGTAGTATAGTCGGCAGTGGTGATCAGCCCCAGCATTTT	CASSIVGSGDQPQHF
TRBV10-3	-	-	TRBJ1-2	TGTGCCATCAGTGGCGGGACAACCATTTACAACTATGGCTACACCTTC	CAISGGTTIYNYGYTF
TRBV5-6	-	-	TRBJ1-6	TGTGCCAGCAGCTTGTACAAGGGTTCTACCCCCCTCCACTTT	CASSLYKGSTPLHF
TRBV20-1	-	-	TRBJ2-1	TGCAGTGCTAGTATGGTCAATGAGCAGTTCTTC	CSASMVNEQFF
TRBV10-1	-	TRBD1	TRBJ1-1	TGCGCCAGCAGTGACGGACAGGGACGAGTTGTGAACACTGAAGCTTTCTTT	CASSDGQGRVVNTEAFF
TRBV12-1	few	-	TRBJ1-5	TGTGCCAGCAGCTCCGGGGTCGCAGGGGTCAATCAGCCCCAGCATTTT	CASSSGVAGVNQPQHF
TRBV10-2	-	TRBD1	TRBJ1-4	TGCGCCAGCAGTGCAGGGGGGGATGAAAAACTGTTTTTT	CASSAGGDEKLFF
TRBV4-2	-	-	TRBJ1-6	TGTGCCAGCAGCCCGGATAGCTCCTATAATTCACCCCTCCACTTT	CASSPDSSYNSPLHF
TRBV6-6	-	TRBD1	TRBJ1-6	TGTGCCAGCAGAGAGACAGGGGCGAATTCACCCCTCCACTTT	CASRETGANSPLHF
TRBV5-4	-	-	TRBJ2-2	TGTGCCAGCAGCTTGGCGGACCTGACCGGGGAGCTGTTTTTT	CASSLADLTGELFF
TRBV20-1	-	TRBD2	TRBJ2-5	TGCAGTGTTACTAGCGGGGAGACCCAGTACTTC	CSVTSGETQYF
TRBV27	-	-	TRBJ1-6	TGTGCCACCCCAGGCCCAGGGTTTAATTCACCCCTCCACTTT	CATPGPGFNSPLHF
TRBV9	-	TRBD2	TRBJ2-2	TGTGCCAGCAGCGCAGTAACTAGCGGGGGGGCGAACACCGGGGAGCTGTTTTTT	CASSAVTSGGANTGELFF
TRBV5-4	-	-	TRBJ2-7	TGTGCCAGCAGCCTGACCTCTAAGCCCTACGAGCAGTACTTC	CASSLTSKPYEQYF
TRBV10-2	few	-	TRBJ1-1	TGCGCCAGCACCTTGAATGGGGATCTAAGGGACACTGAAGCTTTCTTT	CASTLNGDLRDTEAFF
TRBV3-1/TRBV3-2	-	-	TRBJ2-6	TGTGCCAGCAGCCAAGGGGCTGGCGGGGCCAACGTCCTGACTTTC	CASSQGAGGANVLTF
TRBV7-8	-	-	TRBJ2-1	TGTGCCAGCAGCCGACAGTCATACAATGAGCAGTTCTTC	CASSRQSYNEQFF
TRBV5-1	-	TRBD1	TRBJ2-7	TGCGCCAGCAGCCCTACCTCCGGGACAGGGGCCTACGAGCAGTACTTC	CASSPTSGTGAYEQYF
TRBV6-5	once	-	TRBJ1-6	TGTGCCAGCAATGGGGGCTGGGGATCACCCCTCCACTTT	CASNGGWGSPLHF
TRBV6-5	-	-	TRBJ1-1	TGTGCCAGCAGTACCCAAGCGAACACTGAAGCTTTCTTT	CASSTQANTEAFF